Listed here are 25 T cell receptor beta chains from one sample, sequenced in a study of technical replicates of blood from several donors. Produced via immunoSEQ multiplex PCR; TCRdb's table is partial and in-frame only. The sample holds 95,000 to 100,000 clones, more than 90% seen once. The sample comprised T cells isolated from PBMCs. These receptors were taken from a human donor in good health.

In its sample, this clone was seen once. This chain links TRBV7-8 with TRBJ2-3; D gene uncertain. The CDR3 loop spans 13 amino acids. Between the trimmed V and J ends, which lost 5 bases and 0 bases, there was a span of 6 bases. CDR1 and CDR2 from the germline V gene are SGHVS and FQNEAQ. The CDR3 sequence: CASSPLSTDTQYF. CDR3 DNA sequence: TGTGCCAGCAGCCCGCTAAGCACAGATACGCAGTATTTT.

The chain combines TRBV18 with TRBJ2-5; no definite D call. Trimming left V 0 bases short and J 2 bases short, with 10 bases between. The CDR3 is 15 amino acids. The V gene's germline CDR1 is KGHSH and CDR2 LQKENI. The CDR3 sequence is CASSPPLEVQETQYF. CDR3 sequence (DNA): TGTGCCAGCTCACCACCGCTCGAGGTTCAAGAGACCCAGTACTTC.

V gene TRBV7-9 combines with J gene TRBJ2-7; no definite D call. Germline CDR1 SEHNR, CDR2 FQNEAQ (reference sequence). This CDR3 spans 16 amino acids. The V end lost 4 bases, the J end lost 0 bases, and 16 bases lay between the germline ends. CDR3 sequence reads: CASSSRSGSRSYEQYF. Here the CDR3 DNA reads TGTGCCAGCAGCTCTAGAAGTGGCAGCCGCTCCTACGAGCAGTACTTC.

In this sample, this clone turned up once. The V gene is TRBV7-9, the J gene TRBJ2-7; TRBD1 might be the D (6 bases). Trimming shortened V by 4 bases and J by 2 bases, and 18 bases separated the two germline ends. Germline values: CDR1 SEHNR, CDR2 FQNEAQ (reference sequence). The CDR3 contains 16 residues. The CDR3 sequence: CASSSSFSGHAYEQYF. The CDR3 DNA reads TGTGCCAGCAGCTCGTCATTCTCGGGACACGCCTACGAGCAGTACTTC.

The chain recombines TRBV7-2 with TRBJ2-3; D may be TRBD2 (7 bases). Germline V gene lookup returns CDR1 SGHTA and CDR2 FQGNSA. The CDR3 consists of 16 residues. Trimming pared 0 bases from V and 2 bases from J, leaving 12 bases between. This CDR3 reads CASSLAVGGATDTQYF. The CDR3 DNA is TGTGCCAGCAGCTTAGCGGTTGGGGGGGCCACAGATACGCAGTATTTT.

J is TRBJ1-1 and V is TRBV28; possible D gene TRBD1, 5 bases. This CDR3 is 16 amino acids long. CDR1 and CDR2 (germline): MDHEN, SYDVKM. With 6 bases removed from V and 6 bases from J, the gap between germline ends came to 23 bases. CDR3 sequence: CASRLTDGTGSPEAFF. The CDR3 DNA sequence: TGTGCCAGCAGACTGACGGACGGGACCGGGAGTCCTGAAGCTTTCTTT. The variable domain in full, completed from reference TRBV28 and TRBJ1-1, reads DVKVTQSSRYLVKRTGEKVFLECVQDMDHENMFWYRQDPGLGLRLIYFSYDVKMKEKGDIPEGYSVSREKKERFSLILESASTNQTSMYLCASRLTDGTGSPEAFFGQGTRLTVV.

J is TRBJ1-2 and V is TRBV9; no definite D call. Germline V gene lookup returns CDR1 SGDLS and CDR2 YYNGEE. This CDR3 has 16 amino acids. V was cut by 3 bases and J by 3 bases, with 18 bases left in between. This CDR3 reads CASSGPRAPGDYGYTF. As DNA, the CDR3 is TGTGCCAGCAGCGGACCCCGGGCCCCCGGGGACTATGGCTACACCTTC.

This clone has only a few counts. V is TRBV10-2 and J is TRBJ2-2; tentative D call: TRBD2 (6 bases). V was clipped by 6 bases and J by 1 base, with 9 bases between them. The CDR3 consists of 14 residues. Germline-derived CDR1 and CDR2 are WSHSY and SAAADI. CDR3 DNA: TGCGCCAGCAGGCGGGGCCAGAACACCGGGGAGCTGTTTTTT. It translates to CASRRGQNTGELFF.

This chain connects TRBV18 to TRBJ2-1, with D tentatively TRBD2 (6 bases). The CDR3 sequence is 15 residues long. Germline values: CDR1 KGHSH, CDR2 LQKENI. V was shortened by 5 bases and J by 2 bases, with 13 bases between the two germline ends. CDR3 loop: CASSYAGTTYNEQFF. DNA of the CDR3: TGTGCCAGCTCATATGCGGGAACCACCTACAATGAGCAGTTCTTC.

V gene TRBV11-1 combines with J gene TRBJ2-1; TRBD1 matches at 8 bases. Per germline, CDR1 SGHAT and CDR2 FQDESV (reference sequence). The junction had 13 bases not matched to a gene; V was cut back by 5 bases and J by 16 bases. The CDR3 consists of 13 residues. The CDR3 sequence: CASSDRDRRGKFF. CDR3 nucleotide sequence: TGTGCCAGCAGCGATCGGGACAGGCGGGGAAAATTCTTC.

The chain employs TRBV19 and TRBJ1-5; D is undetermined. CDR3 length equals 15 residues. From germline, CDR1 is LNHDA and CDR2 SQIVND (reference sequence). V dropped 3 bases and J dropped 5 bases, with 14 bases sitting between them. Here the CDR3 DNA reads TGTGCCAGTAGTATTCTTCGGGAAGGGTATCAGCCCCAGCATTTT. This gives the protein CASSILREGYQPQHF. Full variable domain (missing parts from reference TRBV19 and TRBJ1-5): DGGITQSPKYLFRKEGQNVTLSCEQNLNHDAMYWYRQDPGQGLRLIYYSQIVNDFQKGDIAEGYSVSREKKESFPLTVTSAQKNPTAFYLCASSILREGYQPQHFGDGTRLSIL.

This chain connects TRBV28 to TRBJ2-7, with 7 bases aligning to TRBD2. Unmatched junction bases numbered 11, after V lost 2 bases and J lost 4 bases. This CDR3 is 16 amino acids long. Germline CDR1 is MDHEN and CDR2 is SYDVKM. CDR3: CASSLGVPAGLYEQYF. The CDR3 DNA sequence: TGTGCCAGCAGTTTAGGGGTGCCAGCGGGATTGTACGAGCAGTACTTC.

This CDR3 reads CASSRTGTDPETQYF. In DNA form, the CDR3 reads TGCGCCAGCAGCCGCACCGGGACAGATCCAGAGACCCAGTACTTC. The chain combines TRBV4-1 with TRBJ2-5; TRBD1 matches at 7 bases. After removal of 4 bases from V and 4 bases from J, the junction contained 9 bases not matched to a gene. Germline CDR1 is MGHRA and CDR2 is YSYEKL. The CDR3 contains 15 residues.

The chain combines TRBV28 with TRBJ1-1; TRBD1 is a possible D gene (6 bases). Germline CDR1 reads MDHEN; CDR2 reads SYDVKM. This CDR3 is built from 14 residues. Deletions cut 5 bases from V and 4 bases from J, with 14 bases between. CDR3 nucleotide sequence: TGTGCCAGCAGTCTCAAGGGGGTTGGCACTGAAGCTTTCTTT. Translation: CASSLKGVGTEAFF.

The V and J genes are TRBV9 and TRBJ2-2; D possibly corresponds to TRBD1 (6 bases). Per the germline V gene, CDR1 is SGDLS and CDR2 is YYNGEE. CDR3 size: 16 residues. Trimming took 3 bases from V and 2 from J, leaving 14 bases between them. CDR3 region: CASSATSGDNTGELFF. The DNA for the CDR3 is TGTGCCAGCAGCGCGACCTCAGGGGACAACACCGGGGAGCTGTTTTTT.

The chain uses TRBV6-5 and TRBJ2-3; 8 nucleotides agree with TRBD2. Losses at the gene ends were 6 bases for V and 5 bases for J; bases not matched to a gene: 4. This CDR3 region has 13 residues. CDR1 and CDR2 from the germline V gene are MNHEY and SVGAGI. The CDR3 loop is CASRPRGGDTQYF. In DNA form, the CDR3 reads TGTGCCAGCAGACCACGGGGGGGAGATACGCAGTATTTT.

This clone showed up just once. This chain connects TRBV28 to TRBJ1-2; 8 nucleotides agree with TRBD1. Per germline, CDR1 MDHEN and CDR2 SYDVKM. This CDR3 spans 13 amino acids. Trimming at V came to 5 bases and at J to 4 bases, leaving 3 bases not matched to a gene. The CDR3 coding sequence is TGTGCCAGCAGTGGGGACAGGTCCTATGGCTACACCTTC. Its translation is CASSGDRSYGYTF.

In this sample, this clone turned up once. This chain joins TRBV9 and TRBJ1-1; possibly TRBD1 for D (6 bases). V lost 4 bases to trimming and J lost 0 bases, with 13 bases between them. The length of the CDR3 is 15 residues. Germline loops: CDR1 SGDLS, CDR2 YYNGEE. In DNA form, the CDR3 reads TGTGCCAGCAGCCAAAGGGGGGGGATGAACACTGAAGCTTTCTTT. It translates to CASSQRGGMNTEAFF.

The gene calls are TRBV6-1 and TRBJ2-3; tentatively, D is TRBD1 (6 bases). Germline loops: CDR1 MNHNS, CDR2 SASEGT. V was cut by 2 bases and J by 6 bases, with 18 bases left in between. This CDR3 spans 16 amino acids. CDR3 nucleotide sequence: TGTGCCAGCAGTGAACACACAGGGACCGGCTGGGATACGCAGTATTTT. As protein: CASSEHTGTGWDTQYF.

The rearrangement uses TRBV25-1 and TRBJ2-1, with D maybe TRBD2 (6 bases). Germline loops: CDR1 MGHDK, CDR2 SYGVNS. The CDR3 loop spans 15 amino acids. V was pared by 8 bases and J by 6 bases, with 20 bases between. The CDR3 region has the DNA TGTGCCAGCTCACGATTGGACCGGGACTCCAATGAGCAGTTCTTC. Residues: CASSRLDRDSNEQFF.

V usage is TRBV19 and J usage is TRBJ2-3; TRBD2 agrees at 13 bases. Germline V lookup: CDR1 LNHDA, CDR2 SQIVND (reference sequence). The CDR3 is made up of 14 amino acids. V shed 8 bases, J shed 5 bases, and the junction held 4 bases outside the gene matches. The CDR3: CASGTSGREDTQYF. For the CDR3, the DNA is TGTGCCAGTGGTACTAGCGGGAGGGAAGATACGCAGTATTTT.

V usage is TRBV5-1 and J usage is TRBJ1-1, with a tentative D call TRBD1 (6 bases). Between the trimmed V and J ends, which lost 3 bases and 6 bases, there was a span of 18 bases. The CDR3 has 15 amino acids. Germline CDR1 and CDR2: SGHRS and YFSETQ. The CDR3 nucleotides read TGCGCCAGCAGCTCTTCAGGACAGACGCGGTCTGAAGCTTTCTTT. Protein sequence: CASSSSGQTRSEAFF.

The chain uses TRBV21-1 and TRBJ2-1; the D call of TRBD2 is as the table states it, not checked on the DNA. TRBV21-1 is an annotated pseudogene. The length of the CDR3 is 14 residues. The DNA of the CDR3 is TGTGCCAGCAGCCGAGGACTACACTACAATGAGCAGTTCTTC. Protein: CASSRGLHYNEQFF.

CDR3 in amino acids: CASSLLSGTGAPNLHF. CDR3 nucleotide sequence: TGTGCCAGCAGCTTGTTGAGTGGGACAGGAGCCCCAAACCTCCACTTT. The chain links TRBV5-6 to TRBJ1-6; 8 bases agree with TRBD1. The CDR3 spans 16 residues. With V trimmed by 1 base and J by 15 bases, 15 bases remained unmatched. Germline loops: CDR1 SGHDT, CDR2 YYEEEE.

The chain combines TRBV30 with TRBJ1-2; D unclear. The CDR3 is made up of 13 amino acids. Trimming shortened V by 3 bases and J by 2 bases, and 10 bases separated the two germline ends. CDR1 and CDR2 from the germline V gene are GTSNPN and SVGIG (reference sequence). CDR3 amino acids: CAWRGAMNYGYTF. The DNA for the CDR3 is TGTGCCTGGAGGGGAGCGATGAACTATGGCTACACCTTC.